The rows below give T cell receptor beta chains drawn from one sample of a study of blood T cell repertoires in COVID-19. TCRdb's copy holds only in-frame clones and misses some; the assay was immunoSEQ multiplex PCR. The table includes about 260,000 clones, 80% to 90% detected once. The specimen was peripheral blood. These receptors all come from a woman aged 40-49 years who had recovered from COVID-19. Each CDR3 is given with its conserved first and last residue. D genes are given only for firm matches. Not all rows give a size; the values are once, few, many and, for expanded clones, a class.

D	J	size	V	DNA	CDR3
.	TRBJ2-2	.	TRBV5-1	TGCGCCAGCAGGTTGGACGGAGGGGCCACCGGGGAGCTGTTTTTT	CASRLDGGATGELFF
.	TRBJ2-7	.	TRBV9	TGTGCCAGCAGCGTAGGGGCAGGGGAAGCAGTATCCTACGAGCAGTACTTC	CASSVGAGEAVSYEQYF
.	TRBJ1-5	.	TRBV19	TGTGCCAGTAGCAGGCGGTCCCAGGGCGATCAGCCCCAGCATTTT	CASSRRSQGDQPQHF
.	TRBJ1-2	.	TRBV27	TGTGCCAGCGCTCGGGGGGGCAGGAGGGGCTACACCTTC	CASARGGRRGYTF
.	TRBJ2-7	.	TRBV11-2	TGTGCCAGCAGCTTAGTTTCAGGGGCCTACGAGCAGTACTTC	CASSLVSGAYEQYF
TRBD2	TRBJ2-5	.	TRBV4-1	TGCGCCAGCAGCCTTAGCGGGGGACGGGAGACCCAGTACTTC	CASSLSGGRETQYF
.	TRBJ1-6	.	TRBV9	TGTGCCAGCAGCGTAGACAGCACTAATTCACCCCTCCACTTT	CASSVDSTNSPLHF
.	TRBJ2-7	.	TRBV19	TGTGCCAGTAGTCCCCCGGGAAGCTCCTACGAGCAGTACTTC	CASSPPGSSYEQYF
.	TRBJ1-2	.	TRBV19	TGTGCCAGTAGTATTCGGGTGACAGTCGGCTACACCTTC	CASSIRVTVGYTF
TRBD2	TRBJ2-5	.	TRBV9	TGTGCCAGCAGCGTACGCGGGGGGTTATCAGAGACCCAGTACTTC	CASSVRGGLSETQYF
TRBD1	TRBJ2-1	.	TRBV19	TGTGCCAGTAGTCCCGGACAGGGTCTGTATGAGCAGTTCTTC	CASSPGQGLYEQFF
.	TRBJ1-4	.	TRBV5-6	TGTGCCAGCAGCTTCCTTTCGGCAGGGATAAATGAAAAACTGTTTTTT	CASSFLSAGINEKLFF
.	TRBJ1-5	.	TRBV6-2/TRBV6-3	TGTGCCAGCAGTTACTCCCGACTTAGCAATCAGCCCCAGCATTTT	CASSYSRLSNQPQHF
.	TRBJ2-3	.	TRBV30	TGTGCCTGGAGTCTGATAGGGGGCACAGATACGCAGTATTTT	CAWSLIGGTDTQYF
TRBD1	TRBJ1-2	.	TRBV5-1	TGCGCCAGCAGCGTTGGACAGGGGGGCATTTCGGATGGCTACACCTTC	CASSVGQGGISDGYTF
TRBD1	TRBJ1-1	.	TRBV11-3	TGTGCCAGCAGCTATCAGGGGACAGGGCGCACTGAAGCTTTCTTT	CASSYQGTGRTEAFF
.	TRBJ1-1	.	TRBV5-1	TGCGCCAGCACCAGCGACAGCATGAACACTGAAGCTTTCTTT	CASTSDSMNTEAFF
TRBD1	TRBJ2-5	.	TRBV5-1	TGCGCCAGCAGCGTACAGGGGGACCAAGAGACCCAGTACTTC	CASSVQGDQETQYF
TRBD1	TRBJ2-7	once	TRBV5-4	TGTGCCAGCAGCTTGCGACAGGGTATTGGCGAGCAGTACTTC	CASSLRQGIGEQYF
.	TRBJ1-4	once	TRBV30	TGTGCCTCGTGGCGGGGGCAGGGGGAAAAACTGTTTTTT	CASWRGQGEKLFF
.	TRBJ1-1	.	TRBV5-8	TGTGCCAGCAGCTTGAAACGGGGGGTTGAAGCTTTCTTT	CASSLKRGVEAFF
TRBD2	TRBJ2-3	.	TRBV7-3	TGTGCCAGCAGCTTAGGACGGCTAGCGGGAGATACGCAGTATTTT	CASSLGRLAGDTQYF
.	TRBJ2-7	.	TRBV23-1	TGCGCCAGCAGGGGGGGCGGACAGGTTCTATCCTACGAGCAGTACTTC	CASRGGGQVLSYEQYF
.	TRBJ1-1	.	TRBV7-9	TGTGCCAGCAGCTTAGAGGCAGGGAACACTGAAGCTTTCTTT	CASSLEAGNTEAFF
.	TRBJ2-7	.	TRBV18	TGTGCCAGCTCACTCCTGGGACGGACTACCTACGAGCAGTACTTC	CASSLLGRTTYEQYF
TRBD1	TRBJ1-6	.	TRBV2	TGTGCCAGCACCTGGACAGGAGGCTATAATTCACCCCTCCACTTT	CASTWTGGYNSPLHF
.	TRBJ1-1	once	TRBV27	TGTGCCAGCAGTTTCTTCCCTCCTACTGAAGCTTTCTTT	CASSFFPPTEAFF
.	TRBJ1-5	.	TRBV19	TGTGCCAGTAGTAAACAAGCTCTCAGGGTTTTTAGCAATCAGCCCCAGCATTTT	CASSKQALRVFSNQPQHF
.	TRBJ2-2	.	TRBV18	TGTGCCAGCTCAGAAAGATATTCTTCAGTCGCGAACACCGGGGAGCTGTTTTTT	CASSERYSSVANTGELFF
TRBD1	TRBJ1-2	.	TRBV7-2	TGTGCCAGCAGCCCCCAGGGACAGGGATTTAACTATGGCTACACCTTC	CASSPQGQGFNYGYTF
TRBD1	TRBJ1-5	.	TRBV18	TGTGCCAGCTCATCCTCAGCGACAGGGATCGATCAGCCCCAGCATTTT	CASSSSATGIDQPQHF
.	TRBJ2-3	.	TRBV4-1	TGCGCCAGCAGCCAGTTTTGGGGGGTTAGGGATACGCAGTATTTT	CASSQFWGVRDTQYF
.	TRBJ1-5	.	TRBV10-3	TGTGCCATCAGTGAGTCCTCCCAGCCCCAGCATTTT	CAISESSQPQHF
TRBD1	TRBJ2-7	.	TRBV6-5	TGTGCCAGCCGGTATGGACAGGGCTACGAGCAGTACTTC	CASRYGQGYEQYF
.	TRBJ1-2	.	TRBV2	TGTGCCAGCAGCGCAGGGTATTTCTATGGCTACACCTTC	CASSAGYFYGYTF
.	TRBJ1-2	.	TRBV19	TGTGCCAGTAGTACCAGTCCTAACTATGGCTACACCTTC	CASSTSPNYGYTF
.	TRBJ2-7	.	TRBV19	TGTGCCAGTAGTTTGGGGGGAACGCAATCCGAGCAGTACTTC	CASSLGGTQSEQYF
.	TRBJ2-1	few	TRBV5-6	TGTGCCAGCAGCTTTAGCGCCCTGGGCTCCTACAATGAGCAGTTCTTC	CASSFSALGSYNEQFF
.	TRBJ1-2	.	TRBV27	TGTGCCAGCAGTCCCAACGGGGACTATGGCTACACCTTC	CASSPNGDYGYTF
.	TRBJ2-7	.	TRBV18	TGTGCCAGCTCACCACAGGGGGGGCGGGAGCAGTACTTC	CASSPQGGREQYF
.	TRBJ1-1	.	TRBV21-1	TGTGCCAGCAGCAAAGTTTCGGTTACTGAAGCTTTCTTT	CASSKVSVTEAFF
TRBD1	TRBJ2-5	.	TRBV7-8	TGTGCCAGCAGCCTGAATCGACAGGGTCGAACACAAGAGACCCAGTACTTC	CASSLNRQGRTQETQYF
TRBD1	TRBJ1-2	.	TRBV7-9	TGTGCCAGCAGCGCAAGACAGGGGTACTATGGCTACACCTTC	CASSARQGYYGYTF
.	TRBJ1-2	.	TRBV5-4	TGTGCCAGCAGCTTGGAGGCAGGGGAACCACTTGGCTACACCTTC	CASSLEAGEPLGYTF
TRBD1	TRBJ2-7	.	TRBV4-1	TGCGCCAGCAGCCAAAGGGACAGGGCCTACGAGCAGTACTTC	CASSQRDRAYEQYF
TRBD1	TRBJ2-7	once	TRBV11-3	TGTGCCAGCAGCGACGACAGGGGAAACTACGAGCAGTACTTC	CASSDDRGNYEQYF
TRBD1	TRBJ1-6	few	TRBV10-2	TGCGCCAGCAGTGAGTCCTGGACAGGGCGGGAAACCCTTAATTCACCCCTCCACTTT	CASSESWTGRETLNSPLHF
TRBD1	TRBJ1-2	.	TRBV30	TGTGCCTGGAGTGTAGGGACAGGGAATGGTGATGGCTACACCTTC	CAWSVGTGNGDGYTF
.	TRBJ1-2	.	TRBV6-5	TGTGCCAGCAGTAGCGGAGCTAACTATGGCTACACCTTC	CASSSGANYGYTF
TRBD1	TRBJ1-2	.	TRBV7-9	TGTGCCAGCAGCTTCCAGGGGGCTTTTGGCTACACCTTC	CASSFQGAFGYTF
.	TRBJ2-1	.	TRBV4-2	TGTGCCAGCAGCCAAGATCTCCGCACGGGGAATGAGCAGTTCTTC	CASSQDLRTGNEQFF
.	TRBJ2-6	once	TRBV9	TGTGCCAGCAGCGTCGCGCAAGTAGGGGGCTCTGGGGCCAACGTCCTGACTTTC	CASSVAQVGGSGANVLTF
TRBD1	TRBJ1-5	.	TRBV5-1	TGCGCCAGCAGCATTGGGACAGGCCTTAATCAGCCCCAGCATTTT	CASSIGTGLNQPQHF
.	TRBJ1-5	.	TRBV5-1	TGCGCCAGCAGCTTGGAGAGCGGGCGGGGGCAGCCCCAGCATTTT	CASSLESGRGQPQHF
.	TRBJ1-1	.	TRBV19	TGTGCCAGTAGTATAGAAGGCGGATTTGAAGCTTTCTTT	CASSIEGGFEAFF
TRBD1	TRBJ1-5	.	TRBV28	TGTGCCAGCAGTTCCACAGGGGGCAGGGACCAGCCCCAGCATTTT	CASSSTGGRDQPQHF
.	TRBJ2-7	.	TRBV6-5	TGTGCCAGCAGTTCCACCGGGGGGCCCAGCTCCTACGAGCAGTACTTC	CASSSTGGPSSYEQYF
TRBD2	TRBJ2-4	few	TRBV7-9	TGTGCCAGCAGCTTAGCGGGACTAGGGGAAAACATTCAGTACTTC	CASSLAGLGENIQYF
TRBD1	TRBJ1-1	.	TRBV9	TGTGCCAGCAGCGTAGTGAGCGGGACAGGGGAAGCTTTCTTT	CASSVVSGTGEAFF
TRBD1	TRBJ1-4	.	TRBV11-2	TGTGCCAGCAGCTGGGGACAGGGGGGTGAAAAACTGTTTTTT	CASSWGQGGEKLFF